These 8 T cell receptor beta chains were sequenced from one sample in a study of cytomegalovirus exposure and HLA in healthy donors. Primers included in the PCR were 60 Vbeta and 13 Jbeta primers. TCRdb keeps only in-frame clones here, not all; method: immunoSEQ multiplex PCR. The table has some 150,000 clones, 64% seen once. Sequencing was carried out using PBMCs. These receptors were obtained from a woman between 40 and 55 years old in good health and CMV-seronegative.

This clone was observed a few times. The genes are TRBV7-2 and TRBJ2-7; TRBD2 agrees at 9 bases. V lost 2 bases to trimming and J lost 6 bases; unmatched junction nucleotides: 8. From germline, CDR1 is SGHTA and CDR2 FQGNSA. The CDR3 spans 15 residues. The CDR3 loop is CASSLYQRGASEQYF. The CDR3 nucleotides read TGTGCCAGCAGCTTATATCAGCGGGGGGCCTCCGAGCAGTACTTC. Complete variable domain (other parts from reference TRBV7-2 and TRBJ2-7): GAGVSQSPSNKVTEKGKDVELRCDPISGHTALYWYRQSLGQGLEFLIYFQGNSAPDKSGLPSDRFSAERTGGSVSTLTIQRTQQEDSAVYLCASSLYQRGASEQYFGPGTRLTVT.

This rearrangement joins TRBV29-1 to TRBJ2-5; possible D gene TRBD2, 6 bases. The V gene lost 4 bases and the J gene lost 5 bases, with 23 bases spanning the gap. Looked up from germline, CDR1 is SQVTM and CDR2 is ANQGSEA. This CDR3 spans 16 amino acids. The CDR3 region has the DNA TGCAGCGTTGCCCCCGACCCCCATAGCGGAAGGGAGACCCAGTACTTC. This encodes CSVAPDPHSGRETQYF.

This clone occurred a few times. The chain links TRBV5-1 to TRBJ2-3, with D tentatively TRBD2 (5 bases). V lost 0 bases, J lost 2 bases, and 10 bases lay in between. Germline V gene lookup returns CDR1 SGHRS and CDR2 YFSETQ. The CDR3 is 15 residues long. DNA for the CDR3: TGCGCCAGCAGCTTGGGAGGGCCCTCCACAGATACGCAGTATTTT. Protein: CASSLGGPSTDTQYF. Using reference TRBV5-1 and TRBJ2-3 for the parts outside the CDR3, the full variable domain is KAGVTQTPRYLIKTRGQQVTLSCSPISGHRSVSWYQQTPGQGLQFLFEYFSETQRNKGNFPGRFSGRQFSNSRSEMNVSTLELGDSALYLCASSLGGPSTDTQYFGPGTRLTVL.

CDR3 protein: CASSMPDLANYGYTF. The CDR3 nucleotides are TGTGCCAGTAGTATGCCCGATCTAGCTAACTATGGCTACACCTTC. The genes are TRBV19 and TRBJ1-2; D is uncertain. Germline-derived CDR1 and CDR2 are LNHDA and SQIVND (reference sequence). The CDR3 has 15 residues. Trimming shortened V by 3 bases and J by 0 bases, and 11 bases separated the two germline ends.

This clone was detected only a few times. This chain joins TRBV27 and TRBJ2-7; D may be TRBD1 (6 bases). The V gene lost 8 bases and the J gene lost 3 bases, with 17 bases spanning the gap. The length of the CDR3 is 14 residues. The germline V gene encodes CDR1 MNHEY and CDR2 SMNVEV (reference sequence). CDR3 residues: CASSYRENSYEQYF. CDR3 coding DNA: TGTGCCAGCTCCTACAGGGAGAACAGCTACGAGCAGTACTTC.

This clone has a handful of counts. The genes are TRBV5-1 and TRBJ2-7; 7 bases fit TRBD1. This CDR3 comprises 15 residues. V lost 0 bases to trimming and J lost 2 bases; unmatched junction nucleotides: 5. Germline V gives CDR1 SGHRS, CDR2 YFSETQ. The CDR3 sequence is CASSLGSQGAYEQYF. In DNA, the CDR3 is TGCGCCAGCAGCTTGGGATCGCAGGGGGCCTACGAGCAGTACTTC.

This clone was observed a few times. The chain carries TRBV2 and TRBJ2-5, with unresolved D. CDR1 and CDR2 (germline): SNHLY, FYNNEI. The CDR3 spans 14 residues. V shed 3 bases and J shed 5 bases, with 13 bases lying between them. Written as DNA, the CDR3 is TGTGCCAGCAGTGAGAGCCCTGCGCGGGAGACCCAGTACTTC. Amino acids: CASSESPARETQYF.

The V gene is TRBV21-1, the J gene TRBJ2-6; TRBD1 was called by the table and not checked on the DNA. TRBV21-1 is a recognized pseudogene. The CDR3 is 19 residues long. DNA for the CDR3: TGTGCCAGCAGCAAAGGAGGACAGGGTTGGATCTCTGGGGCCAACGTCCTGACTTTC. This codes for CASSKGGQGWISGANVLTF.